This T cell receptor (beta chain) was found in a study of T cell repertoires in cytomegalovirus infection. General study points: Clonotype analysis showed dominance of the ex vivo response by HLA-C-restricted CMV-specific TCR beta clonotypes. CMV carriers having the relevant HLA were flagged by cumulative public TCR beta family frequency.

Trimming pared 5 bases from V and 6 bases from J, leaving 11 bases between. The CDR3 is 13 amino acids. Germline-derived CDR1 and CDR2 are SEHNR and FQNEAQ (reference sequence). Each CDR3 protein is one row after TCRdb ran MiXCR on the reads. The sample yields about 260,000 distinct CDR3 sequences, roughly 13% seen once. Ten or more counts support this clonotype. What it binds is not known. The gene calls are TRBV7-9 and TRBJ2-1; D is possibly TRBD2 (5 bases). This clonotype originated in a human donor in good health (CMV status not recorded). Some clones in this sample may be carry-over from other donors' samples. Sequencing was done on a sample of PBMCs. The CDR3 reads CASSLLVSNEQFF. The CDR3 DNA reads as TGTGCCAGCAGCCTACTAGTATCCAATGAGCAGTTCTTC.